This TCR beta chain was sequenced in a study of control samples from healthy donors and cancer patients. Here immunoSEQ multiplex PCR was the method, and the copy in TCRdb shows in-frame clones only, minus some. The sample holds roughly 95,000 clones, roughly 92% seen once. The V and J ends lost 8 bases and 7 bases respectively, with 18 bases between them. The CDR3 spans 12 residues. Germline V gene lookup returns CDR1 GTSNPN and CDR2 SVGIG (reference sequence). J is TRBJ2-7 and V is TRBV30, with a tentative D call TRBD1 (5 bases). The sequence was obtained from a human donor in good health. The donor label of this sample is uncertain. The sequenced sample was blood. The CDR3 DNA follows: TGTGCCGGAGAGACAGTTCTACGAGAGCAGTACTTC. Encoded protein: CAGETVLREQYF.